This T cell receptor beta chain comes out of a study of CD8 T cells in ankylosing spondylitis. Study-level points and caveats: There was a TCR beta motif, made of fewer than 10 highly homologous variants, that appeared characteristic of ankylosing spondylitis blood. Earlier reports found some motif variants in synovial fluid and blood in reactive arthritis. As reported, disease-linked clones showed significant enrichment in matched ankylosing spondylitis synovial fluid. Relatively rare in peripheral blood, disease-linked clones were also CD8+.

A word on this clonotype: Its specificity is not known.

The CDR3 totals 11 residues. The germline V gene encodes CDR1 KGHDR and CDR2 SFDVKD. V was cut by 12 bases and J by 6 bases, with 13 bases left in between. TCRdb itself ran the 5' RACE reads through MiXCR, one entry per CDR3 protein. The data show 350,000 or so distinct CDR3 sequences, 7% to 9% seen once. The sample was blood, either unsorted or a sorted T cell fraction (not recorded which). The receptor was derived from a male donor with ankylosing spondylitis. The chain carries TRBV24-1 and TRBJ1-1; D ambiguous. CDR3 protein: CAPRVWPEAFF. The CDR3 DNA follows: TGTGCCCCCCGAGTCTGGCCTGAAGCTTTCTTT.